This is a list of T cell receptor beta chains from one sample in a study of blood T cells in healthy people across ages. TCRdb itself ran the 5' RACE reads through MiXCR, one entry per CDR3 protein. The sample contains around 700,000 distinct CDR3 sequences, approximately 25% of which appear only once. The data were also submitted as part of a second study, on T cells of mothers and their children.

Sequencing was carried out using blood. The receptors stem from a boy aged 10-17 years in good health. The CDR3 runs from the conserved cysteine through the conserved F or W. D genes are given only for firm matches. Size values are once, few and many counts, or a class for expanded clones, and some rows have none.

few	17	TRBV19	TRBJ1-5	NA	TGTGCCAGTAGTATAGCCGGGGGACCCTATAGCAATCAGCCCCAGCATTTT	CASSIAGGPYSNQPQHF
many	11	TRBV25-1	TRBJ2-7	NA	TGTGCCAGCGGAGTTGAACACGAGCAGTACTTC	CASGVEHEQYF
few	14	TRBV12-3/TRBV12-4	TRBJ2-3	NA	TGTGCCAGCAGTTTTAGGTTTTCCACAGATACGCAGTATTTT	CASSFRFSTDTQYF
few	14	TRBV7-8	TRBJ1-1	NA	TGTGCCAGCAGGTCTACGGGGTCAAACACTGAAGCTTTCTTT	CASRSTGSNTEAFF
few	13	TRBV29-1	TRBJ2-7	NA	TGCAGCGTTGTTCTTGCAGGATCCTACGAGCAGTACTTC	CSVVLAGSYEQYF
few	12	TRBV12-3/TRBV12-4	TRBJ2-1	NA	TGTGCCAGCAGTTTAGGACGGTCAGGCCAGTTCTTC	CASSLGRSGQFF
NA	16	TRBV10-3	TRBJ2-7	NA	TGTGCCATCAGTGAGAGGGGCGCCCCTCCGCTGGGCGAGCAGTACTTC	CAISERGAPPLGEQYF
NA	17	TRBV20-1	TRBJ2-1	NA	TGCAGTGCTAGAGATCACGAGGGAACAAGGGCCTACAATGAGCAGTTCTTC	CSARDHEGTRAYNEQFF
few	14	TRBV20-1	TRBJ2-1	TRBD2	TGCAGTGCTGAGACTAGCGGGAGGGGGAATGAGCAGTTCTTC	CSAETSGRGNEQFF
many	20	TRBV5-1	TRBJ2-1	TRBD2	TGCGCCAGCAGCTTACCGGGACTAGCGGGCGAGAGGTCCTCCTACAATGAGCAGTTCTTC	CASSLPGLAGERSSYNEQFF
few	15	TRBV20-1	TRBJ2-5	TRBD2	TGCAGTGCTAGAGATCAAGCGGGGGGGGAAGAGACCCAGTACTTC	CSARDQAGGEETQYF
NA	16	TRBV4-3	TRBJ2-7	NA	TGCGCCAGCAGCCAGGCTACCGACACAGACCCCTACGAGCAGTACTTC	CASSQATDTDPYEQYF
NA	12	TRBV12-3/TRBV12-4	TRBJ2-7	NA	TGTGCCGGCAGTTTAGACTCCTACGAGCAGTACTTC	CAGSLDSYEQYF
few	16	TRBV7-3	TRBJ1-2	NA	TGTGCCAGCAGCTTAAAGTGGACAGTAGATAACTATGGCTACACCTTC	CASSLKWTVDNYGYTF
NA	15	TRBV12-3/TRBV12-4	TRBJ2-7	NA	TGTGCCAGCAGCCCGAGTGGGTGGAGCTCCTACGAGCAGTACTTC	CASSPSGWSSYEQYF
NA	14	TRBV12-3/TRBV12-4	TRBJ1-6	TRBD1	TGTGCCAGCAGTGAGACAGGGGGAAATTCACCCCTCCACTTT	CASSETGGNSPLHF
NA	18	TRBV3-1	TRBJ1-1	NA	TGTGCCAGCAGCCAATGGCTGGACCTCAGGGTGGGAAACACTGAAGCTTTCTTT	CASSQWLDLRVGNTEAFF
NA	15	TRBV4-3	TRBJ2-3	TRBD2	TGCGCCAGCACCCAGGACGGGCGGGGGGGAGATACGCAGTATTTT	CASTQDGRGGDTQYF
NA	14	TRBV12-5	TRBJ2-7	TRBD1	TGTGCTAGTGGTTCGGACAGGGGAGTCTACGAGCAGTACTTC	CASGSDRGVYEQYF
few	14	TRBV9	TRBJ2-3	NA	TGTGCCAGCAGCGTAGCACAGGACACAGATACGCAGTATTTT	CASSVAQDTDTQYF
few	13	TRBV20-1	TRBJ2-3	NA	TGCAGTTGGAGGGGAGCGGGCACAGATACGCAGTATTTT	CSWRGAGTDTQYF
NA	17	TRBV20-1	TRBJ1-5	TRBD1	TGCAGTGCTAGAGGGACAGGGGCGAGGGGAAGCAATCAGCCCCAGCATTTT	CSARGTGARGSNQPQHF
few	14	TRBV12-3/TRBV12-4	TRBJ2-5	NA	TGTGCCAGCAGTTCAACAGGGTTCCAAGAGACCCAGTACTTC	CASSSTGFQETQYF